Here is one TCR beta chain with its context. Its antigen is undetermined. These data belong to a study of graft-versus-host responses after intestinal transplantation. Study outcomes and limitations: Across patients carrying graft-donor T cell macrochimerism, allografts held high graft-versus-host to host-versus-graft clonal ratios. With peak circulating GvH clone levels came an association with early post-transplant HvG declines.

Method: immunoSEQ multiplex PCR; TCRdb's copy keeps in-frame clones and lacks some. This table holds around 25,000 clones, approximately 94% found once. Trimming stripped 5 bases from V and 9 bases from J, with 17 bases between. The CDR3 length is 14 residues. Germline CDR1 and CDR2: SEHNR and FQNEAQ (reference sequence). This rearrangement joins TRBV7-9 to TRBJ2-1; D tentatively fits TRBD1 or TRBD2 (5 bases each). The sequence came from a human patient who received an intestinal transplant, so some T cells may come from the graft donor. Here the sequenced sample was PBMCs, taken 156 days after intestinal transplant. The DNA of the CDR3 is TGTGCCAGCAGCCTCCGGGACGCACCGGGTGAGCAGTTCTTC. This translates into CASSLRDAPGEQFF.